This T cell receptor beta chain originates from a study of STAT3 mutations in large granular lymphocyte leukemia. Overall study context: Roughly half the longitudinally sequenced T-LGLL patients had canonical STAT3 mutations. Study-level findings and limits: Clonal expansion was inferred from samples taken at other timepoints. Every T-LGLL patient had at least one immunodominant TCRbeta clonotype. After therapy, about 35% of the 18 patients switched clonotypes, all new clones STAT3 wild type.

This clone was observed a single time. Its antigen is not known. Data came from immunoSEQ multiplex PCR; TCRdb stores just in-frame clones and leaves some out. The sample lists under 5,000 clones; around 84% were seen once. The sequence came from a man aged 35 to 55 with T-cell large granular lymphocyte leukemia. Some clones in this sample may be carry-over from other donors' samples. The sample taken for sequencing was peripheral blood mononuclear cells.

In nucleotides, the CDR3 is TGTGCCAGCAGTGAAGCATCTGGAGGTCGGCAGCCCCAGCATTTT. Its protein product is CASSEASGGRQPQHF. This chain uses TRBV6-1 with TRBJ1-5; D is uncertain. The germline V gene has CDR1 MNHNS and CDR2 SASEGT. CDR3 size: 15 residues. V lost 0 bases, J lost 7 bases, and 13 bases lay in between.